The clone carrying this T cell receptor (beta chain) has at least ten counts. Synthesis of cDNA used 5'RACE (with 10-nucleotide random UMIs). Each sequencing run yielded over 160 million TCR-beta sequences from 15-18 subjects. TCRdb re-called the 5' RACE reads with MiXCR, one entry per CDR3 protein. The sample has roughly 80,000 distinct CDR3 sequences; about 9.4% are singletons. PBMCs stored at -80 C, 2 million in total, were the source of the unsorted libraries. Germline V gene data show CDR1 as SGHDT and CDR2 as YYEEEE. The CDR3 loop spans 12 amino acids. V lost 2 bases and J lost 6, with 8 bases in between. This entry belongs to a study of neurological immune-mediated disorders.

The sequencing sample was made of PBMCs. The chain has TRBV5-6 and TRBJ1-2; D possibly corresponds to TRBD1 (6 bases). The sequence was obtained from a man aged 40-49 years in good health. The CDR3 nucleotides read TGTGCCAGCAGCTTTCAGGGGAATGGCTACACCTTC. Translating it yields CASSFQGNGYTF. The variable domain in full, with the rest retrieved from reference TRBV5-6 and TRBJ1-2, is DAGVTQSPTHLIKTRGQQVTLRCSPKSGHDTVSWYQQALGQGPQFIFQYYEEEERQRGNFPDRFSGHQFPNYSSELNVNALLLGDSALYLCASSFQGNGYTFGSGTRLTVV.